The clone carrying this T cell receptor beta chain was seen many times. The source of the sample is a study of regulatory T cells in long-lasting Graves disease. Through Arm-PCR of CDR3 regions and iRepertoire HTBI primers, TCR beta libraries were built. TCRdb recomputed calls from the multiplex PCR reads with MiXCR, one row per CDR3 protein. The repertoire holds 420,000 or so distinct CDR3 sequences, about a sixth seen once, with around 23% in the top ten. The length of the CDR3 is 15 residues. V lost 5 bases to trimming and J lost 9 bases; unmatched junction nucleotides: 12. This sample's time point: newly diagnosed GD, antithyroid drugs for less than 3 months. Generation of the TCR library employed RNA extracted from PBMCs. A roughly 8.1-milliliter sample of peripheral blood was drawn into EDTA tubes. The same specimen was also included in a second study, on T cells in Graves' hyperthyroidism and ophthalmopathy.

The sequence came from a woman aged 18-29 years with Graves disease. The J gene is TRBJ2-1, the V gene TRBV12-3 or TRBV12-4; 8 bases fit TRBD2. The sequencing used peripheral blood mononuclear cells (PBMCs), collected at new diagnosis, from a patient treated with antithyroid drugs. The CDR3 DNA reads TGTGCCAGCAGTCCCCGGGGACTAGATGAGGGTGAGCAGTTCTTC. It translates to CASSPRGLDEGEQFF.